These 4 T cell receptor beta chains originate from one sample sequenced in a study of T-cell reconstitution after alpha-beta-depleted transplantation in children. A TCRbeta library incorporating unique molecular identifiers was prepared. TCRdb re-called the PCR reads with MiXCR, one entry per CDR3 protein. In the table there are more than 15,000 distinct CDR3 sequences, 4.5% to 6.5% of which are singletons. The sequenced sample was PBMCs, obtained before TCRalphabeta/CD19-depleted stem cell transplant. The receptors originated from a boy between 10 and 17 years old with acute lymphoblastic leukemia, due to receive a stem cell transplant.

This clonotype is labeled as medium-sized (0.01 to 0.1%). The chain joins TRBV12-3 or TRBV12-4 to TRBJ2-7; no clear D gene. CDR3 length: 11 amino acids. With 6 bases removed from V and 3 bases from J, the gap between germline ends came to 6 bases. The CDR3 is CASRDGYEQYF. The DNA for the CDR3 is TGTGCCAGCAGGGACGGCTACGAGCAGTACTTC.

This clonotype showed up many times. This rearrangement joins TRBV19 to TRBJ2-1, with TRBD2 matching 8 bases. Losses at the gene ends were 7 bases for V and 5 bases for J; bases not matched to a gene: 10. The CDR3 spans 15 residues. Germline lookup yields CDR1 LNHDA and CDR2 SQIVND (reference sequence). For the CDR3, the DNA is TGTGCCAGTATTGCCCCCGGGACTAGTGACAATGAGCAGTTCTTC. Translating it yields CASIAPGTSDNEQFF.

This clonotype was counted at least ten times. The chain joins TRBV28 to TRBJ1-2; a weak D match, TRBD1 (6 bases). This CDR3 contains 12 residues. Per the germline V gene, CDR1 is MDHEN and CDR2 is SYDVKM. The V end was cut by 5 bases, the J end by 8 bases, with 12 bases between. DNA of the CDR3: TGTGCCAGCAGTAACAGGGTTGGCGGCTACACCTTC. This gives the protein CASSNRVGGYTF.

This clonotype has ten or more counts. The rearrangement joins TRBV6-5 to TRBJ1-5; D ambiguous. The germline V gene has CDR1 MNHEY and CDR2 SVGAGI. The CDR3 is 15 residues long. The V and J ends lost 0 bases and 0 bases respectively, with 6 bases between them. CDR3 loop: CASSYSGVSNQPQHF. The CDR3 coding sequence is TGTGCCAGCAGTTACTCCGGGGTTAGCAATCAGCCCCAGCATTTT.